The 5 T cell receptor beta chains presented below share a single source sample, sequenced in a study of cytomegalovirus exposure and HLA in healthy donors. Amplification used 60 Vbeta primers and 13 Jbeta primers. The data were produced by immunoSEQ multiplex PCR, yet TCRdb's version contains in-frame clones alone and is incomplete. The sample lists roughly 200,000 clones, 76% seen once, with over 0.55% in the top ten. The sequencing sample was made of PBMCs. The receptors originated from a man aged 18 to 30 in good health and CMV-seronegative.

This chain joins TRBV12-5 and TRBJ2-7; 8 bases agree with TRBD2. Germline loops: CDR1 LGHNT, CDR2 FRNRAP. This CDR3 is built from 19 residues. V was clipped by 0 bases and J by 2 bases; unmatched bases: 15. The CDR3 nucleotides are TGTGCTAGTGGTTTGGTATTAATGCTAGCGGGTACTACTCCCTACGAGCAGTACTTC. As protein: CASGLVLMLAGTTPYEQYF. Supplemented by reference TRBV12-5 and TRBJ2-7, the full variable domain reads DARVTQTPRHKVTEMGQEVTMRCQPILGHNTVFWYRQTMMQGLELLAYFRNRAPLDDSGMPKDRFSAEMPDATLATLKIQPSEPRDSAVYFCASGLVLMLAGTTPYEQYFGPGTRLTVT.

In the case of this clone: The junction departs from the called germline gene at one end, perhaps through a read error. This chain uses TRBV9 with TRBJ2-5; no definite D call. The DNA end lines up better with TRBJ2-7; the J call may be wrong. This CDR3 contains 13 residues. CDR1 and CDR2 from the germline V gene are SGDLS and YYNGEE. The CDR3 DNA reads TGTGCCAGCACCGTAGGGTTGGTTCACGAGCAGTACTTC. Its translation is CASTVGLVHEQYF.

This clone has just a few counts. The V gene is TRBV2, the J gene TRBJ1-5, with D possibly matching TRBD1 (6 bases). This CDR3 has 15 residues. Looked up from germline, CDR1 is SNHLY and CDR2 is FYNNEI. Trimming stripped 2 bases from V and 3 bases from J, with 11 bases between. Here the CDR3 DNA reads TGTGCCAGCAGTGAAAGCCAGGGGCCCAATCAGCCCCAGCATTTT. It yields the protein CASSESQGPNQPQHF.

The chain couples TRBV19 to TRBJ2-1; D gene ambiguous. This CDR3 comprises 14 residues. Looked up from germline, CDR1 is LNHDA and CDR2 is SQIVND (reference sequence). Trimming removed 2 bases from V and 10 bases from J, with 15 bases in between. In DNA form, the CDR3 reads TGTGCCAGTAGTATATCTGTCTGGCAGGCGGAGCAGTTCTTC. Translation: CASSISVWQAEQFF.

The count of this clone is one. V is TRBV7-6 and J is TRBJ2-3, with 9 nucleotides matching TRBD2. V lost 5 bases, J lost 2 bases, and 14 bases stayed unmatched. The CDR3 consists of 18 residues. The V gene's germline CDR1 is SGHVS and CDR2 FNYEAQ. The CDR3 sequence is CASSPWQREDIVTDTQYF. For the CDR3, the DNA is TGTGCCAGCAGCCCTTGGCAGCGGGAGGACATAGTCACAGATACGCAGTATTTT.